The rows below give T cell receptor beta chains drawn from one sample of a study of OX40 agonist ivuxolimab in advanced cancers. Using immunoSEQ multiplex PCR, the repertoire was profiled, and TCRdb retains in-frame clones only, with some absent. The table includes fewer than 100,000 clones, 65% to 90% detected once. Sample: CD4+ or CD8+ T cells sorted from blood, taken in a trial of the OX40 agonist ivuxolimab. The source of these receptors is an adult with an advanced solid tumor such as melanoma, head and neck, liver or kidney cancer. CDR3s include the opening cysteine and the closing phenylalanine or tryptophan. D genes are given only for firm matches. Clone size is shown for a subset of rows, as once, few, many or a class of expanded clone.

size: NA
D: TRBD1
V: TRBV6-5
J: TRBJ2-5
CDR3: CASSQGDTQETQYF
DNA: TGTGCCAGCAGCCAGGGGGACACCCAAGAGACCCAGTACTTC

size: NA
D: NA
V: TRBV27
J: TRBJ2-7
CDR3: CASSPKVAVLGTYEQYF
DNA: TGTGCCAGCAGTCCTAAGGTAGCTGTCCTGGGAACCTACGAGCAGTACTTC

size: NA
D: NA
V: TRBV10-2
J: TRBJ2-2
CDR3: CASREARIGELFF
DNA: TGCGCCAGCAGGGAAGCGAGGATCGGGGAGCTGTTTTTT

size: NA
D: NA
V: TRBV14
J: TRBJ2-1
CDR3: CASRSELYNEQFF
DNA: TGTGCCAGCAGGTCGGAACTGTACAATGAGCAGTTCTTC

size: few
D: TRBD2
V: TRBV6-5
J: TRBJ2-6
CDR3: CASGGTSAGANVLTF
DNA: TGTGCCAGCGGGGGGACTAGCGCTGGGGCCAACGTCCTGACTTTC

size: NA
D: NA
V: TRBV27
J: TRBJ2-1
CDR3: CASSTSTEQFF
DNA: TGTGCCAGCAGTACGTCTACCGAGCAGTTCTTC

size: NA
D: NA
V: TRBV2
J: TRBJ1-2
CDR3: CASRADPNYGYTF
DNA: TGTGCCAGCAGGGCAGACCCTAACTATGGCTACACCTTC

size: NA
D: TRBD1
V: TRBV6-5
J: TRBJ1-2
CDR3: CATTDRGRDYGYTF
DNA: TGTGCCACCACGGACAGGGGGCGCGACTATGGCTACACCTTC

size: NA
D: TRBD1
V: TRBV5-1
J: TRBJ2-1
CDR3: CASTHRDREREQFF
DNA: TGCGCCAGCACCCACCGGGACAGGGAGCGTGAGCAGTTCTTC

size: NA
D: NA
V: TRBV7-2
J: TRBJ1-1
CDR3: CASSLNRGGTEAFF
DNA: TGTGCCAGCAGCTTAAATAGAGGGGGCACTGAAGCTTTCTTT

size: NA
D: NA
V: TRBV6-5
J: TRBJ2-7
CDR3: CASRRTPDSYEQYF
DNA: TGTGCCAGCAGACGTACTCCCGACTCCTACGAGCAGTACTTC

size: NA
D: NA
V: TRBV7-9
J: TRBJ1-4
CDR3: CASSARGTEKLFF
DNA: TGTGCCAGCAGCGCGAGGGGGACTGAAAAACTGTTTTTT

size: NA
D: NA
V: TRBV6-6
J: TRBJ2-3
CDR3: CASHPSGAPSTDTQYF
DNA: TGTGCCAGCCATCCGTCCGGGGCCCCTAGCACAGATACGCAGTATTTT

size: NA
D: TRBD1
V: TRBV6-1
J: TRBJ1-6
CDR3: CASSEGSQGRGSPLHF
DNA: TGTGCCAGCAGTGAAGGTTCACAGGGGCGGGGGTCACCCCTCCACTTT

size: NA
D: TRBD1
V: TRBV6-1
J: TRBJ1-5
CDR3: CASVDRDRGNQPQHF
DNA: TGTGCCAGCGTCGACCGGGACAGGGGCAATCAGCCCCAGCATTTT

size: NA
D: NA
V: TRBV4-2
J: TRBJ2-7
CDR3: CASSQVGGFNTLNSYEQYF
DNA: TGTGCCAGCAGCCAAGTTGGTGGATTCAACACCCTGAACTCCTACGAGCAGTACTTC

size: NA
D: NA
V: TRBV5-6
J: TRBJ2-1
CDR3: CASSFGTGTAGNEQFF
DNA: TGTGCCAGCAGCTTTGGGACCGGGACAGCGGGCAATGAGCAGTTCTTC

size: NA
D: NA
V: TRBV30
J: TRBJ1-1
CDR3: CAWSPMNTEAFF
DNA: TGTGCCTGGAGTCCCATGAACACTGAAGCTTTCTTT

size: NA
D: NA
V: TRBV6-4
J: TRBJ1-2
CDR3: CASSPDSHGLYGYTF
DNA: TGTGCCAGCAGTCCCGACAGCCACGGACTCTATGGCTACACCTTC

size: few
D: NA
V: TRBV7-7
J: TRBJ1-1
CDR3: CASSLAENTEAFF
DNA: TGTGCCAGCAGCTTAGCCGAGAACACTGAAGCTTTCTTT

size: NA
D: TRBD1
V: TRBV19
J: TRBJ2-5
CDR3: CASSIDLFGQGARETQYF
DNA: TGTGCCAGTAGTATAGATCTCTTTGGACAGGGGGCGCGGGAGACCCAGTACTTC

size: NA
D: TRBD2
V: TRBV4-3
J: TRBJ2-7
CDR3: CASSQAGLAGQYEQYF
DNA: TGCGCCAGCAGCCAAGCAGGACTAGCGGGGCAATACGAGCAGTACTTC

size: few
D: TRBD1
V: TRBV15
J: TRBJ2-1
CDR3: CATSTLTGESSYNEQFF
DNA: TGTGCCACCAGCACCCTGACAGGGGAGAGCTCCTACAATGAGCAGTTCTTC

size: few
D: NA
V: TRBV2
J: TRBJ1-5
CDR3: CASSSTGYSNQPQHF
DNA: TGTGCCAGCAGCTCCACAGGGTATAGCAATCAGCCCCAGCATTTT

size: NA
D: TRBD2
V: TRBV9
J: TRBJ2-3
CDR3: CASSVSSGRDTQYF
DNA: TGTGCCAGCAGCGTCTCTAGCGGGCGAGATACGCAGTATTTT

size: once
D: NA
V: TRBV6-5
J: TRBJ1-4
CDR3: CASSPGRNEKLFF
DNA: TGTGCCAGCAGCCCCGGCAGGAATGAAAAACTGTTTTTT

size: NA
D: NA
V: TRBV29-1
J: TRBJ1-2
CDR3: CSAETGRAGYTF
DNA: TGCAGCGCCGAAACAGGGCGGGCTGGCTACACCTTC

size: NA
D: TRBD1
V: TRBV9
J: TRBJ1-5
CDR3: CASSARTGDQPQHF
DNA: TGTGCCAGCAGCGCCAGGACAGGGGATCAGCCCCAGCATTTT

size: few
D: NA
V: TRBV28
J: TRBJ2-7
CDR3: CASSLGGHYEQYF
DNA: TGTGCCAGCAGTTTAGGAGGGCACTACGAGCAGTACTTC

size: NA
D: NA
V: TRBV5-1
J: TRBJ2-7
CDR3: CASSQQDGAYEQYF
DNA: TGCGCCAGCAGCCAACAGGACGGGGCCTACGAGCAGTACTTC

size: NA
D: TRBD1
V: TRBV7-9
J: TRBJ1-2
CDR3: CASSFQQGIGYGYTF
DNA: TGTGCCAGCAGCTTCCAACAGGGGATCGGCTATGGCTACACCTTC

size: NA
D: TRBD1
V: TRBV5-1
J: TRBJ2-1
CDR3: CASSFETGGFHEQFF
DNA: TGCGCCAGCAGCTTTGAGACAGGGGGTTTTCATGAGCAGTTCTTC

size: NA
D: TRBD2
V: TRBV7-3
J: TRBJ2-5
CDR3: CASSLAGGGTQYF
DNA: TGTGCCAGCAGTCTAGCGGGCGGGGGGACCCAGTACTTC

size: NA
D: NA
V: TRBV9
J: TRBJ1-2
CDR3: CASSVTPAENYGYTF
DNA: TGTGCCAGCAGCGTTACTCCGGCGGAAAACTATGGCTACACCTTC

size: NA
D: NA
V: TRBV5-1
J: TRBJ1-2
CDR3: CASSLRGGSDYGYTF
DNA: TGCGCCAGCAGCCTACGGGGAGGATCGGACTATGGCTACACCTTC

size: once
D: NA
V: TRBV28
J: TRBJ1-6
CDR3: CASSSNRALHF
DNA: TGTGCCAGCAGTAGTAACCGGGCCCTCCACTTT

size: NA
D: TRBD1
V: TRBV27
J: TRBJ2-5
CDR3: CASSFDRGTETQYF
DNA: TGTGCCAGCAGTTTTGACAGGGGGACGGAGACCCAGTACTTC

size: NA
D: TRBD1
V: TRBV6-1
J: TRBJ2-1
CDR3: CASSEQGVGFEQFF
DNA: TGTGCCAGCAGTGAACAGGGGGTAGGGTTTGAGCAGTTCTTC

size: few
D: NA
V: TRBV19
J: TRBJ1-2
CDR3: CASSIEGTLRHLSNYGYTF
DNA: TGTGCCAGTAGTATTGAGGGGACCTTACGCCATCTATCTAACTATGGCTACACCTTC

size: NA
D: NA
V: TRBV30
J: TRBJ2-6
CDR3: CAWRHPGAGANVLTF
DNA: TGTGCCTGGAGACACCCAGGGGCTGGGGCCAACGTCCTGACTTTC